This TCR beta chain was profiled in a study of T-cell reconstitution after alpha-beta-depleted transplantation in children (dated by TCRdb to 2016 to 2017). About the investigation overall: Using TCR repertoire profiling, the study quantitatively followed how T-cell immune reconstitution unfolded in children after TCRalphabeta/CD19-depleted allogeneic hematopoietic cell transplantation.

To note about this clonotype: Its antigen is not yet known. No much larger clonotype is one base removed from it; base qualities were not supplied.

The CDR3 contains 16 residues, cysteine and phenylalanine counted. Solely the CDR3 DNA is kept, with 48 bases framed from the first base. The germline V gene (reference sequence) gives CDR1 as SGHKS and CDR2 as YYEKEE. From V the trimming removes 0 bases and from J it removes 4 bases, while the gene matches leave 9 bases of the junction unaccounted for. The full study reports these points: In some patients, high TCRbeta diversity at day 60 was attributed to recipient T cells and intrathymic progenitors that had survived conditioning. The frequencies of hyperexpanded clones fell over the following months, and after one year, T-cell counts and TCRbeta diversity were mostly attributed to newly produced T cells. The apparently early alphabetaT-cell count recovery about two months after transplant was reportedly dependent on only several hundred rapidly expanded clones derived from non-depleted graft cells.

Libraries came from PCR. Sequencing instrument: Illumina HiSeq 2500. To normalize quantification of the TCRbeta repertoire, the TCR libraries were built with molecular barcoding that relied on unique molecular identifiers. TCRdb took the public reads, trimmed them with fastp at Q25, ran MiXCR for clone calling and kept in-frame beta chains. Rows are unified per CDR3 protein, each entry keeping the most common DNA and genes. This sample has under 400,000 distinct CDR3 sequences in its table, and around 25% of those were observed once. The ten most abundant clones make up 9.5% to 13% of the sample. The treatment or condition label, read with the paper, signifies: allogeneic hematopoietic cell transplantation with graft depleted of TCRalphabeta T cells and CD19 B cells. The transplant recipients were children given TCRalphabeta/CD19-depleted allogeneic hematopoietic cell grafts.

The TCR originated in a male patient younger than 18 who had a stem cell transplant for acute lymphoblastic leukemia, so the T cells may come from the graft donor. The chain employs TRBV5-5 and TRBJ1-2; TRBD1 matches 7 bases in the middle. The material sequenced was PBMCs, mostly from graft donor cells, taken 180 days after TCRalphabeta/CD19-depleted stem cell transplant. The CDR3 protein is CASSLGTRQGSYGYTF. The DNA sequence follows: TGTGCCAGCAGCTTGGGCACCCGACAGGGTTCCTATGGCTACACCTTC.